This T cell receptor (beta chain) derives from a study of post-analysis software for immune sequencing data. Germline values: CDR1 LGHDT, CDR2 YNNKEL (reference sequence). The CDR3 covers 16 residues. Trimming took 2 bases from V and 1 from J, leaving 14 bases between them. Regarding this clonotype: The antigen remains undetermined.

Points from the study as a whole: Multiple sclerosis patients showed significantly lower normalized Chao1 diversity than controls did. Samples made in the same batch grouped tightly together by F measure. Patients showed TRBV5-6, TRBV5-1 and TRBV20-1 among about five TRBV segments more frequent than in controls.

Built from TCR beta cDNA, the libraries had unique molecular identifiers in them. Hundreds of thousands of cDNA molecules came from around 1 to 10 million T cells. TCRdb itself ran the PCR reads through MiXCR, one entry per CDR3 protein. The sample contains about 820,000 distinct CDR3 sequences, approximately 53% of which appear only once. This clonotype originated in a girl aged 5 to 17 with multiple sclerosis. Source material: blood. This rearrangement joins TRBV3-1 to TRBJ1-1; D is perhaps TRBD1 (5 bases). DNA of the CDR3: TGTGCCAGCAGCCAATTTGGGGGGACGGGGAACACTGAAGCTTTCTTT. It specifies CASSQFGGTGNTEAFF.